What follows is one TCR beta chain and its context. What it binds is not known. Profiling relied on immunoSEQ multiplex PCR, and the TCRdb table lists in-frame clones only, not all of them. The table lists 110,000 or so clones, about 91% of them singletons. This sample stems from a study of T cell responses to AZD1222 COVID-19 vaccine. The CDR3 is made up of 13 amino acids. Germline V gene lookup returns CDR1 MDHEN and CDR2 SYDVKM. J gave up 3 bases and V 2 bases, and 1 base lay outside the gene matches. Notes on the study in general: Most donors were white British and more were female, and clonal diversity was possibly underestimated. Reportedly, nearly half the spike-specific TCRs target unmutated variant regions.

The sequences come from peripheral blood, collected 28 days after the second AZD1222 dose. The chain couples TRBV28 to TRBJ2-7; 7 positions match TRBD1. This receptor was obtained from an adult who received the AZD1222 COVID-19 vaccine. CDR3 sequence reads: CASSLDRVYEQYF. In DNA form, the CDR3 reads TGTGCCAGCAGTTTAGACAGGGTCTACGAGCAGTACTTC.